This TCR beta chain was found in a study of cytomegalovirus exposure and HLA in healthy donors. In the PCR, 60 Vbeta and 13 Jbeta primers were used. The data were produced by immunoSEQ multiplex PCR, yet TCRdb's version contains in-frame clones alone and is incomplete. The sample lists more than 45,000 clones; about two thirds were seen once. Germline V CDR1 and CDR2: SEHNR, FQNEAQ (reference sequence). The V end lost 1 base, the J end lost 2 bases, and 9 bases lay between the germline ends. The CDR3 spans 14 residues. The sequencing input was PBMCs. The chain carries TRBV7-9 and TRBJ2-7; the D gene is possibly TRBD1 (6 bases). This receptor was obtained from an older woman in good health and CMV-seropositive. Here the CDR3 reads CASSLETGAYEQYF. DNA for the CDR3: TGTGCCAGCAGCTTAGAGACAGGCGCCTACGAGCAGTACTTC. Looking up the rest from reference TRBV7-9 and TRBJ2-7 gives the full variable domain: DTGVSQNPRHKITKRGQNVTFRCDPISEHNRLYWYRQTLGQGPEFLTYFQNEAQLEKSRLLSDRFSAERPKGSFSTLEIQRTEQGDSAMYLCASSLETGAYEQYFGPGTRLTVT.